This TCR beta chain was sequenced in a study of T cells in Graves' hyperthyroidism and ophthalmopathy. Diagnoses rested on clinical symptoms, serum thyroxine and TRAb, thyroid ultrasound and orbital computed tomography. TCR beta CDR3 regions were amplified from RNA. HTBI primers were employed in a first-round RT-PCR of the TCR CDR3. TCRdb redid the calling of the multiplex PCR reads with MiXCR, one entry per CDR3 protein. The table has more than 550,000 distinct CDR3 sequences, just under 45% seen once. The TCR comes from an adult man with Graves' disease, either hyperthyroidism or ophthalmopathy (not recorded which). The source material was peripheral blood or thyroid tissue (not recorded which).

Here the CDR3 reads CASSEQGGSTNEKLFF. The DNA for the CDR3 is TGTGCCAGCAGCGAACAGGGGGGGTCAACTAATGAAAAACTGTTTTTT. The chain has TRBV7-9 and TRBJ1-4, with 8 bases identical to TRBD1. The CDR3 extends over 16 amino acids. The V and J ends lost 5 bases and 0 bases, in that order; junction bases with no gene match: 5. Germline V gene sequence: CDR1 SEHNR, CDR2 FQNEAQ (reference sequence). Full variable domain (rest looked up from reference TRBV7-9 and TRBJ1-4): DTGVSQNPRHKITKRGQNVTFRCDPISEHNRLYWYRQTLGQGPEFLTYFQNEAQLEKSRLLSDRFSAERPKGSFSTLEIQRTEQGDSAMYLCASSEQGGSTNEKLFFGSGTQLSVL.